The rows below give T cell receptor beta chains drawn from one sample of a study of shared clonotypes between healthy human individuals. TCRdb's table, derived via immunoSEQ multiplex PCR, lists solely in-frame clones and lacks some. The table lists 550,000 to 750,000 clones, roughly 96% of them singletons. Material for sequencing was naive CD8+ T cells sorted from blood. The receptors come from a woman younger than 45 in good health. The CDR3 runs from the conserved cysteine through the conserved F or W. The D gene is left open where the match is weak. Expanded clones get a size class; other rows say once, few or many, or leave the size out.

j_call	d_call	cdr3_length	v_call	clone_size	cdr3_aa	cdr3_nt
TRBJ1-1	.	12	TRBV11-2	.	CASSRMNTEAFF	TGTGCCAGCAGCCGGATGAACACTGAAGCTTTCTTT
TRBJ1-1	.	13	TRBV27	.	CASSLLGMSEAFF	TGTGCCAGCAGTTTATTGGGGATGAGTGAAGCTTTCTTT
TRBJ2-5	.	12	TRBV19	.	CASSMGEETQYF	TGTGCCAGTAGTATGGGAGAGGAGACCCAGTACTTC
TRBJ2-7	.	12	TRBV16	.	CASSQNGAEQYF	TGTGCCAGCAGCCAAAACGGAGCCGAGCAGTACTTC
TRBJ1-3	.	14	TRBV5-5	.	CASNLGSSGNTIYF	TGTGCCAGCAACCTCGGGAGCTCTGGAAACACCATATATTTT
TRBJ2-7	.	13	TRBV29-1	once	CSVLTGIHLEQYF	TGCAGCGTGTTAACAGGGATCCACCTGGAGCAGTACTTC
TRBJ2-1	.	14	TRBV30	.	CAWSHGQRVDEQFF	TGTGCCTGGAGTCATGGACAGAGAGTGGATGAGCAGTTCTTC
TRBJ1-1	TRBD1	15	TRBV28	.	CASIDLSTGDTEAFF	TGTGCCTCAATCGATCTTTCGACAGGGGACACTGAAGCTTTCTTT
TRBJ2-7	.	14	TRBV27	.	CASTRRLNWGEQYF	TGTGCCAGCACCCGCCGCCTAAACTGGGGCGAGCAGTACTTC
TRBJ1-2	.	14	TRBV5-6	.	CASSLAFLNYGYTF	TGTGCCAGCAGCTTGGCCTTCCTTAACTATGGCTACACCTTC
TRBJ2-5	TRBD2	17	TRBV10-3	.	CAISEPGTSGRMETQYF	TGTGCCATCAGTGAGCCCGGGACTAGCGGGAGGATGGAGACCCAGTACTTC
TRBJ1-1	.	17	TRBV6-1	.	CASSEPLRGQMNTEAFF	TGTGCCAGCAGTGAGCCATTACGAGGACAAATGAACACTGAAGCTTTCTTT
TRBJ2-3	TRBD1	19	TRBV7-6	.	CASSLGGTGGLYRTDTQYF	TGTGCCAGCAGCTTAGGCGGGACAGGAGGCTTATATCGCACAGATACGCAGTATTTT
TRBJ2-1	.	15	TRBV6-5	.	CASSYLAGSGNEQFF	TGTGCCAGCAGTTACCTGGCGGGATCAGGCAATGAGCAGTTCTTC
TRBJ2-2	.	14	TRBV5-1	.	CASEGIQGTGELFF	TGCGCCAGCGAGGGGATTCAGGGCACCGGGGAGCTGTTTTTT
TRBJ1-1	.	14	TRBV9	.	CASSVGPVNTEAFF	TGTGCCAGCAGCGTAGGTCCGGTGAACACTGAAGCTTTCTTT
TRBJ1-4	.	14	TRBV28	.	CASGKLTTNEKLFF	TGTGCCAGCGGCAAACTTACCACTAATGAAAAACTGTTTTTT
TRBJ2-7	.	12	TRBV7-8	.	CASSVQGYEQYF	TGTGCCAGCAGCGTACAGGGCTACGAGCAGTACTTC
TRBJ2-7	.	14	TRBV2	.	CASSESWGTHEQYF	TGTGCCAGCAGTGAATCGTGGGGAACCCACGAGCAGTACTTC
TRBJ1-6	.	14	TRBV30	.	CAWSAGEGNSPLHF	TGTGCCTGGAGTGCAGGGGAAGGGAATTCACCCCTCCACTTT
TRBJ2-7	.	16	TRBV2	.	CASSYRQDDLSYEQYF	TGTGCCAGCAGTTATCGGCAGGATGACCTGTCCTACGAGCAGTACTTC
TRBJ1-1	.	12	TRBV30	.	CAWSPENTEAFF	TGTGCCTGGAGTCCAGAGAACACTGAAGCTTTCTTT
TRBJ2-7	.	14	TRBV27	once	CASSTDSSVGEQYF	TGTGCCAGCAGTACGGACAGTTCAGTCGGCGAGCAGTACTTC
TRBJ2-1	.	15	TRBV27	.	CASSLDGLAYNEQFF	TGTGCCAGCAGTTTAGACGGCCTTGCCTACAATGAGCAGTTCTTC
TRBJ1-1	.	13	TRBV6-1	.	CASSDGLNTEAFF	TGTGCCAGCAGTGATGGGTTGAACACTGAAGCTTTCTTT
TRBJ2-1	.	14	TRBV11-2	.	CASSSTGLYNEQFF	TGTGCCAGCAGCTCGACGGGACTTTACAATGAGCAGTTCTTC
TRBJ1-5	.	12	TRBV19	few	CASSIDYQPQHF	TGTGCCAGTAGTATAGATTATCAGCCCCAGCATTTT
TRBJ1-4	.	15	TRBV5-1	.	CASSPGRATNEKLFF	TGCGCCAGCAGCCCCGGACGGGCAACTAATGAAAAACTGTTTTTT
TRBJ2-3	.	13	TRBV29-1	once	CSVVHLESDTQYF	TGCAGCGTTGTCCATCTAGAGTCAGATACGCAGTATTTT
TRBJ2-1	.	15	TRBV7-2	.	CASNPGWAGGNEQFF	TGTGCCAGCAATCCTGGGTGGGCCGGTGGCAATGAGCAGTTCTTC
TRBJ2-3	TRBD2	16	TRBV7-9	.	CASSLGTSGRADTQYF	TGTGCCAGCAGCTTGGGGACTAGCGGGAGGGCAGATACGCAGTATTTT
TRBJ2-2	TRBD2	18	TRBV5-5	.	CASSLDILAEKNTGELFF	TGTGCCAGCAGCTTGGATATACTAGCGGAGAAGAACACCGGGGAGCTGTTTTTT
TRBJ2-2	.	12	TRBV7-9	.	CASSYTAGELFF	TGTGCCAGCAGCTATACAGCCGGGGAGCTGTTTTTT
TRBJ2-7	.	14	TRBV11-2	.	CASSLTLEPTEQYF	TGTGCCAGCAGCCTTACGCTAGAACCGACCGAGCAGTACTTC
TRBJ1-2	TRBD1	16	TRBV19	.	CASSPLDRAKNYGYTF	TGTGCCAGTAGCCCTTTGGACAGGGCCAAAAACTATGGCTACACCTTC
TRBJ1-2	.	14	TRBV7-9	.	CASSLVPGDYGYTF	TGTGCCAGCAGCTTAGTCCCTGGGGACTATGGCTACACCTTC
TRBJ2-3	.	18	TRBV28	.	CASSFWNRGAATTDTQYF	TGTGCCAGCAGTTTTTGGAATAGGGGCGCCGCGACAACAGATACGCAGTATTTT
TRBJ2-3	.	16	TRBV7-8	.	CASSLVGVEDTDTQYF	TGTGCCAGCAGCTTAGTCGGGGTAGAGGACACAGATACGCAGTATTTT
TRBJ2-1	TRBD2	17	TRBV28	.	CASSSPLTSASYNEQFF	TGTGCCAGCAGTTCCCCCTTAACTAGCGCGTCCTACAATGAGCAGTTCTTC
TRBJ2-3	.	14	TRBV7-6	.	CASSLGRGTDTQYF	TGTGCCAGCAGCTTAGGACGGGGGACAGATACGCAGTATTTT
TRBJ2-2	.	14	TRBV5-6	once	CASSLAARPGELFF	TGTGCCAGCAGCTTGGCTGCTAGACCCGGGGAGCTGTTTTTT
TRBJ2-3	.	14	TRBV9	.	CASSVGGVADTQYF	TGTGCCAGCAGCGTAGGGGGCGTGGCAGATACGCAGTATTTT
TRBJ2-7	TRBD1	14	TRBV27	.	CASSSGQATYEQYF	TGTGCCAGCAGTTCGGGACAGGCAACCTACGAGCAGTACTTC
TRBJ2-3	.	13	TRBV6-5	.	CASSLISTDTQYF	TGTGCCAGCAGTTTAATAAGCACAGATACGCAGTATTTT
TRBJ2-7	TRBD1	15	TRBV27	.	CASSLYQQGPYEQYF	TGTGCCAGCAGTTTATATCAACAGGGGCCCTACGAGCAGTACTTC
TRBJ2-3	.	10	TRBV27	once	CATQGDTQYF	TGTGCCACCCAGGGAGATACGCAGTATTTT
TRBJ2-2	.	15	TRBV2	.	CASSDRRKNTGELFF	TGTGCCAGCAGTGATCGGCGGAAGAACACCGGGGAGCTGTTTTTT
TRBJ2-7	TRBD1	15	TRBV9	.	CASSVTGTGGNEQYF	TGTGCCAGCAGCGTGACCGGGACAGGGGGCAACGAGCAGTACTTC
TRBJ2-1	.	15	TRBV6-5	.	CASSRDGNLGNEQFF	TGTGCCAGCAGTCGTGACGGGAACTTGGGCAATGAGCAGTTCTTC
TRBJ2-7	TRBD1	16	TRBV28	.	CASSLPTRTGLYEQYF	TGTGCCAGCAGTTTGCCGACGAGGACAGGGCTATACGAGCAGTACTTC
TRBJ2-1	TRBD2	14	TRBV5-4	.	CASKKRESYNEQFF	TGTGCCAGCAAGAAGCGGGAGTCGTACAATGAGCAGTTCTTC
TRBJ2-7	.	12	TRBV7-9	.	CASRGRSNEQYF	TGTGCCAGCAGGGGCAGGTCCAACGAGCAGTACTTC
TRBJ1-1	.	13	TRBV13	.	CASSSGWDTEAFF	TGTGCCAGCAGCTCCGGTTGGGACACTGAAGCTTTCTTT
TRBJ2-1	TRBD2	17	TRBV27	once	CASSPGLAGGSYNEQFF	TGTGCCAGTTCCCCGGGACTAGCGGGAGGCTCCTACAATGAGCAGTTCTTC
TRBJ1-1	.	14	TRBV28	.	CASSFWGLNTEAFF	TGTGCCAGCAGTTTCTGGGGGCTAAACACTGAAGCTTTCTTT
TRBJ1-5	.	15	TRBV12-5	.	CASGRGSGSNQPQHF	TGTGCTAGTGGTCGGGGGAGCGGGAGCAATCAGCCCCAGCATTTT